This is a list of T cell receptor beta chains from one sample in a study of blood T cells in healthy people across ages. Each CDR3 protein is one row after TCRdb ran MiXCR on the 5' RACE reads. Found here are about 1.6 million distinct CDR3 sequences, about 31% of them singletons; the top ten hold over 9%. Sequenced: blood. The receptor source for this set is a woman younger than 45 in good health. The CDR3 runs from the conserved cysteine through the conserved F or W. The order of the fields is J gene, V gene, D gene, clone size, CDR3 DNA, CDR3 protein. A D gene is named only where the DNA matches it firmly. Expanded clones are given a class, and other clones once, few, many or no size at all.

J gene: TRBJ2-2
V gene: TRBV7-2
D gene: TRBD2
clone size: NA
CDR3 DNA: TGTGCCAGCGGAGCGGGATGGTCCGGGGAGCTGTTTTTT
CDR3 protein: CASGAGWSGELFF

J gene: TRBJ2-7
V gene: TRBV25-1
D gene: TRBD1
clone size: few
CDR3 DNA: TGTGCCAGCAGTGCCCTAGAGGGACAGGCTAACCTCTACGAGCAGTACTTC
CDR3 protein: CASSALEGQANLYEQYF

J gene: TRBJ1-2
V gene: TRBV29-1
D gene: NA
clone size: NA
CDR3 DNA: TGCAGCGTACGACAGCCAACTAACTATGGCTACACCTTC
CDR3 protein: CSVRQPTNYGYTF

J gene: TRBJ2-7
V gene: TRBV27
D gene: NA
clone size: few
CDR3 DNA: TGTGCCAGCAGTTCCCCTCCCGTCTCCTACGAGCAGTACTTC
CDR3 protein: CASSSPPVSYEQYF

J gene: TRBJ2-4
V gene: TRBV5-1
D gene: NA
clone size: few
CDR3 DNA: TGCGCCAGCAGCTTGGCAGGGACCGCCAAAAACATTCAGTACTTC
CDR3 protein: CASSLAGTAKNIQYF

J gene: TRBJ2-7
V gene: TRBV10-3
D gene: NA
clone size: NA
CDR3 DNA: TGTGCCATCAGTGAGTTTGCCGACGCACCAGACTACGAGCAGTACTTC
CDR3 protein: CAISEFADAPDYEQYF

J gene: TRBJ2-7
V gene: TRBV25-1
D gene: NA
clone size: NA
CDR3 DNA: TGTGCCAGCAGTGAGTGGGACCCCTACGAGCAGTACTTC
CDR3 protein: CASSEWDPYEQYF

J gene: TRBJ2-7
V gene: TRBV4-1
D gene: TRBD2
clone size: NA
CDR3 DNA: TGCGCCGGCAGCCAAGGGGCTAGCGGGTTTGCCTACGAGCAGTACTTC
CDR3 protein: CAGSQGASGFAYEQYF

J gene: TRBJ2-5
V gene: TRBV20-1
D gene: NA
clone size: few
CDR3 DNA: TGCAGTGCTAGGCCCCGACGGGGGCAAGAGACCCAGTACTTC
CDR3 protein: CSARPRRGQETQYF

J gene: TRBJ2-7
V gene: TRBV2
D gene: TRBD2
clone size: few
CDR3 DNA: TGTGCCACTGGCAGGACTAGTTCATCCTACGAGCAGTACTTC
CDR3 protein: CATGRTSSSYEQYF